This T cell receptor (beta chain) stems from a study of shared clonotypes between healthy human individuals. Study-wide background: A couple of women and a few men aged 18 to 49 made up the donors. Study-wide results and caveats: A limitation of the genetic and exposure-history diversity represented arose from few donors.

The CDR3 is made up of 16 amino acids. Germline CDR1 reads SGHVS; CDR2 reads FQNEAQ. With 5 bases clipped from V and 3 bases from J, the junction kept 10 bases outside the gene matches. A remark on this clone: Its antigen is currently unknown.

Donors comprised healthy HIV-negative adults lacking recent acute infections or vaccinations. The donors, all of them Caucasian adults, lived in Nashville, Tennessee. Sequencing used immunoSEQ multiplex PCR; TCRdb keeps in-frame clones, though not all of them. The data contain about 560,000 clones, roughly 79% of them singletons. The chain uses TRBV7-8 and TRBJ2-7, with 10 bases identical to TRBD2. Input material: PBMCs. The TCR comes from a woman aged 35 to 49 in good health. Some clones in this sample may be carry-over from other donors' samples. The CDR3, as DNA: TGTGCCAGCAGCCCCACGGAGCGGGAGGGTTTCTACGAGCAGTACTTC. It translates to CASSPTEREGFYEQYF.